Given below is one T cell receptor beta chain in context. The data were taken from a study of blood T cell repertoires in COVID-19. At the level of the study: Sample material is recorded as cDNA or gDNA derived from T cells, B-cell-depleted T cells, or PBMCs.

Measured with immunoSEQ multiplex PCR; TCRdb has only the in-frame clones, and not every one. The sample holds hundreds of thousands of clones; about 87% are singletons and the top ten take 1.5%. The germline V and J ends were trimmed by 6 bases and 7 bases, with 18 bases remaining between them. The CDR3 is made up of 15 amino acids. Germline V gene sequence: CDR1 ENHRY, CDR2 SYGVKD. Sequenced sample: peripheral blood. The TCR originated in a woman aged 40 to 49 who had recovered from COVID-19. V is TRBV10-3 and J is TRBJ1-4; tentative D call: TRBD1 (5 bases). The CDR3 loop reads CAISQDGGVGEKLFF. The CDR3 DNA is TGTGCCATCAGCCAGGACGGAGGGGTTGGTGAAAAACTGTTTTTT.